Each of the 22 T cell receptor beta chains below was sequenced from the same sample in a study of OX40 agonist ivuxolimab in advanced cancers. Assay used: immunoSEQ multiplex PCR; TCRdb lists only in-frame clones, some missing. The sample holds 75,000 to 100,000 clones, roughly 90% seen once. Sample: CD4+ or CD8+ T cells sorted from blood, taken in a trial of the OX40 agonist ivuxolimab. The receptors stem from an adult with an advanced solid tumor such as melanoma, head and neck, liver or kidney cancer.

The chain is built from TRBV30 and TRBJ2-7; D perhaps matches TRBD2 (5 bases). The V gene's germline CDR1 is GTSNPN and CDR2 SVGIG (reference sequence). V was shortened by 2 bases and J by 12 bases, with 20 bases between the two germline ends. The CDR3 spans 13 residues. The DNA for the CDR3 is TGTGCCTGGAGTCGTGGGAGTGGATCCAGGTGGTACTTC. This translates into CAWSRGSGSRWYF.

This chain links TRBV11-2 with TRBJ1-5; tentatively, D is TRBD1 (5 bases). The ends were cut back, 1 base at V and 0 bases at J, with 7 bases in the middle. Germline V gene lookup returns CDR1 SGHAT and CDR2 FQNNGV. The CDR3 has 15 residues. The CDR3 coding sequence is TGTGCCAGCAGCTTAGGACAGAATAGCAATCAGCCCCAGCATTTT. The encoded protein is CASSLGQNSNQPQHF.

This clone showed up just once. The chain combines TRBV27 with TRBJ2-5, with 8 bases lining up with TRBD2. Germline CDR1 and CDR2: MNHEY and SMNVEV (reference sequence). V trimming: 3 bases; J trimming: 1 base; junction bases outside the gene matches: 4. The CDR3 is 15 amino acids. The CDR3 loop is CASSLPGGPQETQYF. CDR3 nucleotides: TGTGCCAGCAGTTTGCCGGGGGGGCCCCAAGAGACCCAGTACTTC.

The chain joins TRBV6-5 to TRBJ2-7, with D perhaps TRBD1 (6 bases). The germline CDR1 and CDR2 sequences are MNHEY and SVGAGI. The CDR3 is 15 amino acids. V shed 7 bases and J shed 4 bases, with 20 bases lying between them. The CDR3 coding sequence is TGTGCCAGCACCTATGCGTTTGTAGGGGGTTACGAGCAGTACTTC. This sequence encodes CASTYAFVGGYEQYF.

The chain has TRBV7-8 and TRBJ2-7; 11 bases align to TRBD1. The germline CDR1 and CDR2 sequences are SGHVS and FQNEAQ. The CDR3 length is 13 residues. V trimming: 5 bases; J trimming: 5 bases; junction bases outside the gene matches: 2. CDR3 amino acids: CASSRDRGNEQYF. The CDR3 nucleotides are TGTGCCAGCAGCCGGGACAGGGGGAACGAGCAGTACTTC.

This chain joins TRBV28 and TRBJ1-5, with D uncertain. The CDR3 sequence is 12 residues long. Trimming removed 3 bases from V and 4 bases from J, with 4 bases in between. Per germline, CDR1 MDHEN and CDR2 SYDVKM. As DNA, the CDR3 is TGTGCCAGCAGTTTGAGGAATCAGCCCCAGCATTTT. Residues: CASSLRNQPQHF.

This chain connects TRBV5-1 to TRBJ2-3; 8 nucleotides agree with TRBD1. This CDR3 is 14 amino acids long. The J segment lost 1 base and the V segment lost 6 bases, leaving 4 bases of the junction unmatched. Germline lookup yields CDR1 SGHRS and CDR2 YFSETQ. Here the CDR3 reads CASTKDRGTDTQYF. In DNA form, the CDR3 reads TGCGCCAGCACCAAGGACAGGGGCACAGATACGCAGTATTTT.

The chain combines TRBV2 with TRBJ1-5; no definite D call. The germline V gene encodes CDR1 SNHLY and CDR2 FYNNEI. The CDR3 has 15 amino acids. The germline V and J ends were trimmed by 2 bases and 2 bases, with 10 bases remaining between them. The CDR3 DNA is TGTGCCAGCAGTGAATTCCTTTCAGGCAATCAGCCCCAGCATTTT. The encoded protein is CASSEFLSGNQPQHF.

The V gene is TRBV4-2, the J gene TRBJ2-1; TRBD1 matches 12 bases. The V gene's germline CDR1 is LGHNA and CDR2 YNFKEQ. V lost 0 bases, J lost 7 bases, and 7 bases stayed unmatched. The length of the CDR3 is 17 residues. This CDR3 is CASSQDAGTGGRNEQFF. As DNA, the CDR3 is TGTGCCAGCAGCCAAGATGCCGGGACAGGGGGCCGAAATGAGCAGTTCTTC.

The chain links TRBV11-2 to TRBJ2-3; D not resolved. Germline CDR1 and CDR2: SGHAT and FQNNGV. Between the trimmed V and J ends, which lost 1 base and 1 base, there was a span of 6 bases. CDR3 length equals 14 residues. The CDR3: CASSLAQGTDTQYF. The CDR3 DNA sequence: TGTGCCAGCAGCTTAGCACAAGGCACAGATACGCAGTATTTT.

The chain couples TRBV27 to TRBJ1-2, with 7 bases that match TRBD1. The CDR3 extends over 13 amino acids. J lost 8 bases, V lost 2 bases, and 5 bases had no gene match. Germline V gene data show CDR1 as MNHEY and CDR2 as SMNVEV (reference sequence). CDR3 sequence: CASSLEGGGGYTF. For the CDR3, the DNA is TGTGCCAGCAGTTTAGAAGGGGGCGGAGGCTACACCTTC.

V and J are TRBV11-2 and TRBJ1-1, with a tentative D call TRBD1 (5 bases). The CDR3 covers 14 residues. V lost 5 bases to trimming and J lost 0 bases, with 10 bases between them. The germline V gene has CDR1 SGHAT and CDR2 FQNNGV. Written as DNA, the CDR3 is TGTGCCAGCAGCATGCAGGGCATGAACACTGAAGCTTTCTTT. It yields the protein CASSMQGMNTEAFF.

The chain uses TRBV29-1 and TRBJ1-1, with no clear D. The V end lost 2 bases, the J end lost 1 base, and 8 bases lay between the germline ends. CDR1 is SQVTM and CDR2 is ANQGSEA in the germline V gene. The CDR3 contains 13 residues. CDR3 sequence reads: CSVERHRNTEAFF. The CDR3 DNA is TGCAGCGTTGAACGCCACCGGAACACTGAAGCTTTCTTT.

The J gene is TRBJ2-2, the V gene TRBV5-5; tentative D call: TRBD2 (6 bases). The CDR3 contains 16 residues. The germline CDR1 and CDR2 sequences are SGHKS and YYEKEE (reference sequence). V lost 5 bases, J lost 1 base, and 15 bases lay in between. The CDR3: CASSWSPGVNTGELFF. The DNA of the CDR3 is TGTGCCAGCAGTTGGTCTCCGGGGGTGAACACCGGGGAGCTGTTTTTT.

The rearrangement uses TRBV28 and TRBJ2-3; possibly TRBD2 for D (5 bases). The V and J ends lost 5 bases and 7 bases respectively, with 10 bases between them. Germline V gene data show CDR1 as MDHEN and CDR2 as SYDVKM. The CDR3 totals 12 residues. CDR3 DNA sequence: TGTGCCAGCAGTGCCGGACTTTATACGCAGTATTTT. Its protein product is CASSAGLYTQYF.

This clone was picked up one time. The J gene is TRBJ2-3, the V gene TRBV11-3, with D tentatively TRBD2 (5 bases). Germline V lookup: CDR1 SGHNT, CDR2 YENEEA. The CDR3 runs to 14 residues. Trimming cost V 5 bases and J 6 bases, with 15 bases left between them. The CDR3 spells CASSGLPRRDTQYF. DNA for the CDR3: TGTGCCAGCAGCGGACTCCCCCGGAGGGATACGCAGTATTTT.

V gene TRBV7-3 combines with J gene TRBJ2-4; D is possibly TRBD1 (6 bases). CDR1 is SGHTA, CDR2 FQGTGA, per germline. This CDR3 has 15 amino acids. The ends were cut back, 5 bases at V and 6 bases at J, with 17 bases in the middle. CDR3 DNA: TGTGCCAGCAGCAACCGGGACAAGGGGCGAAACATTCAGTACTTC. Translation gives CASSNRDKGRNIQYF.

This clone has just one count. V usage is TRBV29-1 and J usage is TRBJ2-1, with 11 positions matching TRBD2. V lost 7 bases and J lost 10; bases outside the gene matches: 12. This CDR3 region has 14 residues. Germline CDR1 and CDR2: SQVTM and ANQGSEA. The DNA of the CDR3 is TGCAGCGACCGTAGCGGGAGGGGGCTGGGGGAGCAGTTCTTC. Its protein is CSDRSGRGLGEQFF.

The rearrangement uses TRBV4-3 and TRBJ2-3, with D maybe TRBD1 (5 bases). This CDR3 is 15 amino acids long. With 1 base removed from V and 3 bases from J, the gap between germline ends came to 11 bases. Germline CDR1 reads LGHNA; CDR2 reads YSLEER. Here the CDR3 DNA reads TGCGCCAGCAGCCAAGTCAGGGTATGGACAGATACGCAGTATTTT. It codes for CASSQVRVWTDTQYF.

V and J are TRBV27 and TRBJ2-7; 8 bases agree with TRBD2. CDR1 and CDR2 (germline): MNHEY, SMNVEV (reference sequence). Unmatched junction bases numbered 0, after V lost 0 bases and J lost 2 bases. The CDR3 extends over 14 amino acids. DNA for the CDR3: TGTGCCAGCAGTTTATCCGGGAGGGCCTACGAGCAGTACTTC. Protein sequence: CASSLSGRAYEQYF.

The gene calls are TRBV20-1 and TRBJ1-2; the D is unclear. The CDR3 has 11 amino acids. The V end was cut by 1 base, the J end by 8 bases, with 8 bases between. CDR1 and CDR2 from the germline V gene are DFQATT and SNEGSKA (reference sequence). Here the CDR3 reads CSARAPGGYTF. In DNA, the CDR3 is TGCAGTGCTAGAGCCCCGGGGGGCTACACCTTC.

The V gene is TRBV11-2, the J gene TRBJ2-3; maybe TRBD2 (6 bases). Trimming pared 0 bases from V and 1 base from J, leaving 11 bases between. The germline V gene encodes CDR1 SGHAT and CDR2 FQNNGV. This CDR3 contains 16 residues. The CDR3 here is CASSLELGGGTDTQYF. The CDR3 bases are TGTGCCAGCAGCTTAGAACTGGGGGGTGGCACAGATACGCAGTATTTT.